This TCR beta chain was profiled in a study of a mutant IDH1 vaccine in newly diagnosed glioma. CDR1 is KGHSH, CDR2 LQKENI, per germline. Trimming removed 0 bases from V and 2 bases from J, with 10 bases in between. The CDR3 consists of 15 residues. TCRdb keeps only in-frame clones here, not all; method: immunoSEQ multiplex PCR. The table shows 40,000 or so clones, with roughly 92% occurring only once. Time point in this sample: baseline, week 1 (first vaccination visit). As for treatment: pre-vaccination baseline after standard-of-care therapy. Astrocytomas that were new, WHO grade 3 or 4, IDH1-mutant and ATRX-lost were present in the donors. This clone came up a few times. Its antigen remains unidentified. General study results and limits: The occurrence of vaccine-induced immune responses was seen in 93.3% of patients.

This clonotype originated in a young man with glioma. The rearrangement joins TRBV18 to TRBJ1-2, with D possibly matching TRBD1 (5 bases). Sample: PBMCs, taken from a glioma patient treated with radiotherapy, temozolomide or both. The CDR3: CASSPPTGRNYGYTF. The DNA for the CDR3 is TGTGCCAGCTCACCACCCACGGGACGGAACTATGGCTACACCTTC.